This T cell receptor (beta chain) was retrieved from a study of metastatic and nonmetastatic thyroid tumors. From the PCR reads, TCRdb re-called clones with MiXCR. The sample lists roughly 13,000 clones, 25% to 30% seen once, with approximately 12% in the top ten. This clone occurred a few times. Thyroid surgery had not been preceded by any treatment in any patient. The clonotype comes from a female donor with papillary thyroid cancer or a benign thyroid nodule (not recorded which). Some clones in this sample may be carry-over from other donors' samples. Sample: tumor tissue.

CDR3 amino acids: CASSWGGETQYF. The DNA for the CDR3 is TGTGCCAGCAGTTGGGGGGGGGAGACCCAGTACTTC. This chain connects TRBV12-3 or TRBV12-4 to TRBJ2-5; 7 bases line up with TRBD2. V dropped 4 bases and J dropped 5; count of bases not matched to a gene: 1. CDR3 length: 12 residues.